The next 6 T cell receptor beta chains were all read from a single sample in a study of cytotoxic CD8 clonotypes in ibrutinib-treated CLL. Sequencing used immunoSEQ multiplex PCR; TCRdb keeps in-frame clones, though not all of them. The sample consists of some 170,000 clones, 70% to 90% of them appearing once. This sample comprised PBMCs, obtained at disease progression, from a patient treated with ibrutinib. Receptors originate from a human donor with chronic lymphocytic leukemia.

The genes are TRBV11-3 and TRBJ1-1; 8 bases fit TRBD1. V was clipped by 1 base and J by 4 bases; unmatched bases: 11. CDR1 and CDR2 (germline): SGHNT, YENEEA. CDR3 length: 17 residues. The CDR3 protein is CASSLGDRGRRSTEAFF. The CDR3 DNA is TGTGCCAGCAGCTTAGGCGACAGGGGCAGGCGATCCACTGAAGCTTTCTTT.

In its sample, this clone was seen a few times. In DNA, the CDR3 is TGCGCCAGCAGCCCCGGACATTATGCGCAGTACTTC. Its protein product is CASSPGHYAQYF. The rearrangement uses TRBV5-1 and TRBJ2-7; D may be TRBD1 (5 bases). V shed 4 bases and J shed 9 bases, with 14 bases lying between them. Per the germline V gene, CDR1 is SGHRS and CDR2 is YFSETQ. There are 12 residues in the CDR3. Full variable domain (remainder filled in from reference TRBV5-1 and TRBJ2-7): KAGVTQTPRYLIKTRGQQVTLSCSPISGHRSVSWYQQTPGQGLQFLFEYFSETQRNKGNFPGRFSGRQFSNSRSEMNVSTLELGDSALYLCASSPGHYAQYFGPGTRLTVT.

The V and J genes are TRBV5-6 and TRBJ2-1; perhaps TRBD2 as D (6 bases). The V gene lost 0 bases and the J gene lost 9 bases, with 10 bases spanning the gap. Looked up from germline, CDR1 is SGHDT and CDR2 is YYEEEE. This CDR3 is built from 13 residues. CDR3 DNA: TGTGCCAGCAGCTTGGGCAGGGACTTTGAGCAGTTCTTC. Residues: CASSLGRDFEQFF.

The chain combines TRBV5-1 with TRBJ1-2; D is undetermined. The CDR3 runs to 14 residues. V was cut by 0 bases and J by 4 bases, with 10 bases left in between. Germline V CDR1 and CDR2: SGHRS, YFSETQ. CDR3 region: CASSLEPELYGYTF. In DNA, the CDR3 is TGCGCCAGCAGCTTGGAACCAGAACTCTATGGCTACACCTTC.

The rearrangement uses TRBV25-1 and TRBJ1-2, with 7 bases fitting TRBD1. This CDR3 region has 13 residues. Trimming took 3 bases from V and 3 from J; bases not matched to a gene: 1. The germline CDR1 and CDR2 sequences are MGHDK and SYGVNS. CDR3 DNA: TGTGCCAGCAGTGATGGACAGGACTATGGCTACACCTTC. Translation gives CASSDGQDYGYTF.

This clone showed up just once. The chain is built from TRBV19 and TRBJ1-4, with D perhaps matching TRBD1 (6 bases). The CDR3 contains 14 residues. Germline V lookup: CDR1 LNHDA, CDR2 SQIVND (reference sequence). Trimming removed 5 bases from V and 6 bases from J, with 13 bases in between. CDR3 nucleotides: TGTGCCAGTAGTTCGGGGGCGGTTGATGAAAAACTGTTTTTT. Translation: CASSSGAVDEKLFF.